This TCR beta chain derives from a study of regulatory T cells in long-lasting Graves disease. Specified time point: newly diagnosed GD, antithyroid drugs for less than 3 months. From RNA extracted from PBMCs, the TCR library was made. V was trimmed by 4 bases and J by 4 bases, leaving 20 bases between them. The CDR3 sequence is 16 residues long. Germline V gene sequence: CDR1 SGHRS, CDR2 YFSETQ. Researchers made TCR beta libraries by using iRepertoire HTBI primers and running Arm-PCR on CDR3 regions. TCRdb redid the calling of the multiplex PCR reads with MiXCR, one entry per CDR3 protein. The table includes some 400,000 distinct CDR3 sequences, under 15% detected once. These data are also associated with another study on T cells in Graves' hyperthyroidism and ophthalmopathy. As that study records: Most thyroid clonotypes that were expanded above 0.001 also turned up in blood.

This material consisted of peripheral blood mononuclear cells (PBMCs), taken at new diagnosis, from a patient treated with antithyroid drugs. The clonotype originates from a woman aged 25 to 45 with Graves disease. The chain combines TRBV5-1 with TRBJ1-1, with D uncertain. CDR3 residues: CASSPEATRWGTEAFF. Here the CDR3 DNA reads TGCGCCAGCAGCCCCGAGGCCACACGGTGGGGCACTGAAGCTTTCTTT. The complete variable domain, with remaining parts taken from reference TRBV5-1 and TRBJ1-1, reads KAGVTQTPRYLIKTRGQQVTLSCSPISGHRSVSWYQQTPGQGLQFLFEYFSETQRNKGNFPGRFSGRQFSNSRSEMNVSTLELGDSALYLCASSPEATRWGTEAFFGQGTRLTVV.